This T cell receptor (beta chain) was captured in a study of T-cell memory formation after mild COVID-19. This clonotype was seen more than once but under ten times. TCRdb passed the 5' RACE reads through MiXCR, listing each CDR3 protein once. The sample has some 150,000 distinct CDR3 sequences; about 14% are singletons. J lost 10 bases, V lost 11 bases, and 13 bases had no gene match. Germline V gene lookup returns CDR1 PRHDT and CDR2 FYEKMQ (reference sequence). CDR3 length: 14 amino acids. The chain combines TRBV13 with TRBJ1-4; the match to TRBD1 covers 10 bases. This receptor was taken from an adult woman who had mild COVID-19 (a few samples of this study predate the infection). Cell type and time point are not known. The sequenced sample consisted of PBMCs or a T cell subset sorted from them (not recorded which). The CDR3 DNA sequence: TGTGCCTCATCCGAGGGACAGGGGAACCGAAAACTGTTTTTT. The encoded protein is CASSEGQGNRKLFF.